The rows below give T cell receptor beta chains drawn from one sample of a study of blood T cell repertoires in COVID-19. The assay was immunoSEQ multiplex PCR, and TCRdb's table has in-frame clones only and misses some. This sample has some 85,000 clones, with approximately 80% found just once. Sequenced material: peripheral blood. The receptors derive from an elderly woman with acute or convalescent COVID-19. CDR3s include the opening cysteine and the closing phenylalanine or tryptophan. Fields, in order: CDR3 protein, CDR3 DNA, CDR3 length, D gene, J gene, clone size, V gene. The D gene is left open where the match is weak. Where a row states a size, it is once, few, many or the class of an expanded clone; other rows omit it.

CDR3aa: CASSSRGTATNEKLFF
CDR3nt: TGTGCCAGCTCCTCGCGGGGGACTGCAACTAATGAAAAACTGTTTTTT
len: 16
d_gene: NA
j_gene: TRBJ1-4
abundance: many
v_gene: TRBV18

CDR3aa: CASSLGQGGNEQFF
CDR3nt: TGTGCCAGCAGCTTGGGACAGGGTGGCAATGAGCAGTTCTTC
len: 14
d_gene: TRBD1
j_gene: TRBJ2-1
abundance: NA
v_gene: TRBV11-2

CDR3aa: CASSLNPPIAGGAGYEQYF
CDR3nt: TGTGCCAGCAGTTTAAATCCTCCTATAGCGGGAGGGGCAGGCTACGAGCAGTACTTC
len: 19
d_gene: TRBD2
j_gene: TRBJ2-7
abundance: NA
v_gene: TRBV27

CDR3aa: CASSIRGSTGNTIYF
CDR3nt: TGTGCCAGCAGCATCAGGGGAAGTACTGGAAACACCATATATTTT
len: 15
d_gene: NA
j_gene: TRBJ1-3
abundance: once
v_gene: TRBV6-5

CDR3aa: CSVVQGLAEAFF
CDR3nt: TGCAGCGTTGTACAGGGGCTGGCTGAAGCTTTCTTT
len: 12
d_gene: TRBD1
j_gene: TRBJ1-1
abundance: NA
v_gene: TRBV29-1

CDR3aa: CASSLVGGSYEQYF
CDR3nt: TGTGCCAGCAGCTTAGTGGGGGGATCCTACGAGCAGTACTTC
len: 14
d_gene: NA
j_gene: TRBJ2-7
abundance: NA
v_gene: TRBV11-2

CDR3aa: CASRLQGAAEAFF
CDR3nt: TGTGCCAGCAGACTGCAGGGGGCCGCTGAAGCTTTCTTT
len: 13
d_gene: TRBD1
j_gene: TRBJ1-1
abundance: NA
v_gene: TRBV6-5

CDR3aa: CAISESKGLAKNIQYF
CDR3nt: TGTGCCATCAGTGAGTCGAAGGGGTTAGCCAAAAACATTCAGTACTTC
len: 16
d_gene: NA
j_gene: TRBJ2-4
abundance: NA
v_gene: TRBV10-3

CDR3aa: CSVERGTLLANYGYTF
CDR3nt: TGCAGCGTTGAAAGGGGGACCCTCCTAGCTAACTATGGCTACACCTTC
len: 16
d_gene: NA
j_gene: TRBJ1-2
abundance: once
v_gene: TRBV29-1

CDR3aa: CASSLEQGAYNEQFF
CDR3nt: TGTGCCAGCAGCTTAGAGCAGGGTGCCTACAATGAGCAGTTCTTC
len: 15
d_gene: NA
j_gene: TRBJ2-1
abundance: NA
v_gene: TRBV11-3